The clone carrying this TCR beta chain occurred a few times. Its cognate antigen is unknown. The data stem from a study of identical twins. Findings and caveats of the study: Less excess twin sharing appeared in beta out-of-frame sequences.

A universal primer site came from template switching; cDNA carried unique molecular identifiers. TCRdb reanalysed the 5' RACE reads using MiXCR and keeps one entry per CDR3 protein. This sample has roughly 690,000 distinct CDR3 sequences; about 20% occur once, and the top ten carry roughly 4%. These data were also filed under a second study, of T cells expressing NK-cell markers. Per that study: Obtained from sorted CD3+CD56+NKG2C+, CD3+CD56+NKG2C- and CD3+CD56-NKG2C+ T cells were the TCR beta repertoires. In several donors, these clonotypes also led the CD3+CD56-NKG2C+ fraction.

The source is a woman in her late teens or twenties in good health. The sample taken for sequencing was PBMCs.

The CDR3 bases are TGTGCCAGCAGTGAGGGACTAGCGGGGAATCAGTACTTC. Protein product: CASSEGLAGNQYF. The V and J genes are TRBV6-1 and TRBJ2-4; 13 bases fit TRBD2. Germline loops: CDR1 MNHNS, CDR2 SASEGT. V dropped 3 bases and J dropped 12; count of bases not matched to a gene: 2. The length of the CDR3 is 13 residues.